The rows below give T cell receptor beta chains drawn from one sample of a study of spatial heterogeneity in lung cancer. TCRdb processed the 5' RACE reads anew with MiXCR; each CDR3 protein has one entry. Of about 120,000 distinct CDR3 sequences listed, 12% are singletons. The sequencing here drew on PBMCs, taken at follow-up. Receptor source: a male donor with early-stage non-small cell lung cancer. Both conserved end residues are part of each CDR3. D genes are given only for firm matches. Expanded clones are given a class, and other clones once, few, many or no size at all.

cdr3_aa cdr3_nt v_call clone_size d_call j_call
CASSLDPEETQYF TGTGCCAGCAGCTTAGATCCCGAAGAGACCCAGTACTTC TRBV7-2 few NA TRBJ2-5
CASSLSGGGEKLFF TGCGCCAGCAGCCTTTCAGGGGGCGGTGAAAAACTGTTTTTT TRBV4-3 many TRBD1 TRBJ1-4
CASSSGQGGEQYF TGTGCCAGCAGTTCCGGACAGGGGGGCGAGCAGTACTTC TRBV28 NA TRBD1 TRBJ2-7
CSVPRGTGNTGELFF TGCAGCGTACCGAGAGGGACAGGGAACACCGGGGAGCTGTTTTTT TRBV29-1 NA TRBD1 TRBJ2-2
CASSSWLGNTEAFF TGTGCCAGCAGCTCGTGGTTGGGGAACACTGAAGCTTTCTTT TRBV7-2 NA NA TRBJ1-1
CASRSPTGGNSPLHF TGTGCCAGCAGAAGCCCGACAGGCGGCAATTCACCCCTCCACTTT TRBV2 NA NA TRBJ1-6
CASSLRRTGYQETQYF TGTGCCAGCAGTCTCAGACGTACAGGGTACCAAGAGACCCAGTACTTC TRBV27 few NA TRBJ2-5
CSVAYGYTF TGCAGCGTTGCCTATGGCTACACCTTC TRBV29-1 many NA TRBJ1-2
CASSPLGQGADGYTF TGTGCCAGCAGCCCCCTAGGGCAGGGGGCGGATGGCTACACCTTC TRBV7-8 few TRBD1 TRBJ1-2
CASGVYARRTDTQYF TGTGCCAGCGGAGTTTATGCCAGGAGGACAGATACGCAGTATTTT TRBV12-3/TRBV12-4 NA NA TRBJ2-3
CASSRLADLQYF TGTGCCAGCAGCCGACTAGCGGACTTGCAGTATTTT TRBV12-3/TRBV12-4 NA TRBD2 TRBJ2-3
CASSLAPPSGELFF TGTGCCAGCAGTTTGGCCCCCCCTTCCGGGGAGCTGTTTTTT TRBV12-3/TRBV12-4 many NA TRBJ2-2
CAWTLAGRSTDTQYF TGTGCCTGGACCTTGGCGGGGCGGTCCACAGATACGCAGTATTTT TRBV30 NA NA TRBJ2-3
CAWSPTRGTAFF TGTGCCTGGAGTCCGACAAGGGGGACAGCTTTCTTT TRBV30 NA NA TRBJ1-1
CASSVAGDRGPYEQYF TGTGCCAGCAGCGTAGCGGGGGACAGGGGGCCCTACGAGCAGTACTTC TRBV9 few TRBD1 TRBJ2-7